This T cell receptor (beta chain) appears in the sequencing data of a study of metastatic and nonmetastatic thyroid tumors. Study-level background: The comparison covered peripheral blood and tumor or nodule tissue in malignant and benign thyroid patients.

Worth noting for this clone: Its matching antigen is unknown.

Original processing methods: To classify distant metastasis in papillary thyroid cancer, a model was built from CDR3 differences across clinicopathological groups. TCRdb re-clonotyped the PCR reads via MiXCR. The V and J calls come from TCRdb's annotation, not from the publication. The sample has approximately 24,000 clones, 23% seen once. Study-level points and caveats: Reports indicated that malignant thyroid tumors showed significantly higher TCR beta diversity than benign nodules did, in blood and tumor.

Thyroid surgery was performed in patients who had received no treatment beforehand. CDR1 and CDR2 from the germline V gene are SGHRS and YFSETQ. V gave up 5 bases and J gave up 4 bases, with 18 bases separating them. This CDR3 spans 15 amino acids. The specimen sequenced was blood. The sequence was collected from a male donor with papillary thyroid cancer or a benign thyroid nodule (not recorded which). Some clones in this sample may be carry-over from other donors' samples. This chain connects TRBV5-1 to TRBJ1-2; tentative D call: TRBD1 (5 bases). The CDR3 here is CASSWDVIGGYGYTF. The CDR3 coding sequence is TGCGCCAGCAGTTGGGACGTAATCGGGGGCTATGGCTACACCTTC.